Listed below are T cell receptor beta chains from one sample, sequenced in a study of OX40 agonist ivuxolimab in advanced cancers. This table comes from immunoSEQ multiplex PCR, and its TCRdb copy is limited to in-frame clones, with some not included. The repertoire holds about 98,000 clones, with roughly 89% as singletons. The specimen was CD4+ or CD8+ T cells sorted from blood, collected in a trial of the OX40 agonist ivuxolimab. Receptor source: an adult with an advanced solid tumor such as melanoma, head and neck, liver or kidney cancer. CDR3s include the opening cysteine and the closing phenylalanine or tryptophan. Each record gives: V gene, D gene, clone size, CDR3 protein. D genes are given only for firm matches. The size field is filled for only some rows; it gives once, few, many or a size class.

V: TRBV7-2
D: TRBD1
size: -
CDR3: CASSLLGQAADTQYF

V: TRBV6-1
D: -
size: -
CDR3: CASSPEGREHQPQHF

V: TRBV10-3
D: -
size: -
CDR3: CAISRGVSHGYTF

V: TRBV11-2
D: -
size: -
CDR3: CASSLDRAAVGTEAFF

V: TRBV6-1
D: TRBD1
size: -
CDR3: CASSARQGSNGYTF

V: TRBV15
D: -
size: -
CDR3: CATSRDGASSYNEQFF

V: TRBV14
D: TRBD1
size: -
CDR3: CASSRARGGTEAFF

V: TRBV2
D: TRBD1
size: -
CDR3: CASREQGNSYEQYF

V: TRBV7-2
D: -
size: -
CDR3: CASSLELEGAQYF

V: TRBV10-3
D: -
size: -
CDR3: CAISVGNSNQPQHF

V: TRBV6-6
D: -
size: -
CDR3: CASTHGGTEAFF

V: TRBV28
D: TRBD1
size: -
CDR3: CASTGGYNNEQFF

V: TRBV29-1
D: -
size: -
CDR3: CSVIFGAETNEKLFF

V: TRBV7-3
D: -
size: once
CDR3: CASRLVGGSSGANVLTF

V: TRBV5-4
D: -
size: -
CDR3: CASSLTDDGGGETQYF

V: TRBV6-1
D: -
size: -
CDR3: CASSDSGQAGRGYTF

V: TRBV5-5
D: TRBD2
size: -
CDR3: CASLREGGGSSYNEQFF

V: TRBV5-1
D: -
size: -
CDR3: CASSLSVGEAYEQYF

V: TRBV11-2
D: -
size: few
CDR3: CASSFGLGNEQFF

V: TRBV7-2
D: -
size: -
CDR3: CASSFSGTNTEAFF

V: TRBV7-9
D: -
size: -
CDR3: CASSYDADRFYGYTF

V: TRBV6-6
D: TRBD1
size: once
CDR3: CASSSTTGGTEAFF

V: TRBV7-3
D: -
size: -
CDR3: CASSLNGKNTEAFF

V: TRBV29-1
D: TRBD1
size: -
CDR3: CSVAPSGTGGNEQFF

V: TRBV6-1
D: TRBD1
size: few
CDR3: CASSEAGQAWGGYTF

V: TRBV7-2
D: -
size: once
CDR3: CASSPRAGQETQYF

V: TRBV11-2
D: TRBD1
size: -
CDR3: CASSSRGTGGYEQYF

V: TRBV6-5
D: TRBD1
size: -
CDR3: CASSGQGVRDGYTF

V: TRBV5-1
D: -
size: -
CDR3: CASSLTAWGTEAFF

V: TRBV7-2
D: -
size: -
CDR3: CASSLDRQGLGGYTF

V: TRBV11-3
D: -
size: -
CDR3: CASSPGRPGSPLHF

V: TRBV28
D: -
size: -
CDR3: CASSVYRDPGDGGQFF

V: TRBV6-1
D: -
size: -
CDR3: CASSEHVLVRNQPQHF

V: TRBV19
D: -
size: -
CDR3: CASSINGNTIYF

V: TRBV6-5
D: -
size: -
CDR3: CASSLGKEQETQYF

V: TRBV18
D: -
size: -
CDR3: CASSPPGVTRDTEAFF

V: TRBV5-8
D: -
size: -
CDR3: CASSQDENTIYF